This TCR beta chain was sequenced during a study of blood T cell repertoires in COVID-19. Study summary: There were acute and convalescent COVID-19 samples, and they came from the United States, Italy and Spain.

Under the authors' procedure: From reference gene primer amplification, estimates of nucleated cell counts were derived. The protocol was immunoSEQ multiplex PCR, while the TCRdb copy is restricted to in-frame clones and leaves out a portion. V and J calls and clone size are copied from that table; D and trimming were computed from the DNA. The table records just over 250,000 clones, approximately 90% of them present only once. What was sequenced was peripheral blood. The clonotype was recovered from a man in his sixties who had recovered from COVID-19.

The CDR3 sequence is CATSRPRGKQETQYF. For the CDR3, the DNA is TGTGCCACCAGCAGGCCCCGGGGGAAACAAGAGACCCAGTACTTC. This chain links TRBV15 with TRBJ2-5; the D gene is possibly TRBD2 (6 bases). This CDR3 has 15 residues. The germline V and J ends were trimmed by 3 bases and 2 bases, with 13 bases remaining between them. CDR1 is LNHNV and CDR2 is YYDKDF in the germline V gene (reference sequence).